Listed below are T cell receptor beta chains from one sample, sequenced in a study of blood T cell repertoires in COVID-19. The repertoire was sequenced with immunoSEQ multiplex PCR; TCRdb's copy has only in-frame clones and lacks some. The sample holds hundreds of thousands of clones, roughly 79% seen once. The sequencing input was peripheral blood. The source of these receptors is a woman older than 75 with COVID-19, enrolled during active disease. CDR3s include the opening cysteine and the closing phenylalanine or tryptophan. A D gene is named only where the DNA matches it firmly. Expanded clones are given a class, and other clones once, few, many or no size at all.

abundance | j_gene | d_gene | v_gene | CDR3nt | CDR3aa
NA | TRBJ1-2 | NA | TRBV7-2 | TGTGCCAGCAGCTTAGATACAGGAGGGGCTAACTATGGCTACACCTTC | CASSLDTGGANYGYTF
NA | TRBJ1-1 | TRBD1 | TRBV4-2 | TGTGCCAGCAGCTTTCGGACAGGGAAAGCTGAAGCTTTCTTT | CASSFRTGKAEAFF
NA | TRBJ1-6 | NA | TRBV6-5 | TGTGCCAGCTGGGCCTCCTATAATTCACCCCTCCACTTT | CASWASYNSPLHF
NA | TRBJ1-1 | NA | TRBV9 | TGTGCCAGCAGCGTAGGAGCGGAGAACACTGAAGCTTTCTTT | CASSVGAENTEAFF
NA | TRBJ1-2 | NA | TRBV3-1/TRBV3-2 | TGTGCCAGCAGCCCCACACGAGGCGGCTACACCTTC | CASSPTRGGYTF
NA | TRBJ2-5 | TRBD2 | TRBV6-5 | TGTGCCAGCAGGAGGACTAGCGGGTTCCAAGAGACCCAGTACTTC | CASRRTSGFQETQYF
few | TRBJ2-2 | TRBD2 | TRBV10-3 | TGTGCCATCAGCATCCTCCCGACTAGCGGGAGAAGCACCGGGGAGCTGTTTTTT | CAISILPTSGRSTGELFF
NA | TRBJ1-1 | NA | TRBV28 | TGTGCCAGCGGGTTACCTCAGGGGAACACTGAAGCTTTCTTT | CASGLPQGNTEAFF
NA | TRBJ1-2 | NA | TRBV6-6 | TGTGCCAGCCGACTTGGTGACGGAGCGTATGGCTACACCTTC | CASRLGDGAYGYTF
NA | TRBJ2-3 | NA | TRBV7-6 | TGTGCCAGCAGCCCGCAGGCAGGGGTGGAAGATACGCAGTATTTT | CASSPQAGVEDTQYF
NA | TRBJ1-2 | NA | TRBV19 | TGTGCCAGTACCAGGGGCTATGGCTACACCTTC | CASTRGYGYTF
NA | TRBJ1-5 | NA | TRBV7-2 | TGTGCCAGCAGTTCTCGGGGGGCGGCTCAGCCCCAGCATTTT | CASSSRGAAQPQHF
NA | TRBJ1-4 | TRBD1 | TRBV5-1 | TGCGCCAGCAGCCCTGGACTGACAGGGTCGGGTGAAAAACTGTTTTTT | CASSPGLTGSGEKLFF
once | TRBJ2-6 | TRBD1 | TRBV19 | TGTGCCAGTAGTATTGAGGGCAGGGGGCGCGTTGGGGCCAACGTCCTGACTTTC | CASSIEGRGRVGANVLTF
NA | TRBJ1-2 | NA | TRBV18 | TGTGCCAGCTCACCACCCGGGGATACTAACTATGGCTACACCTTC | CASSPPGDTNYGYTF
NA | TRBJ1-1 | NA | TRBV27 | TGTGCCAGCAGTTCGGGACTTTTGAACACTGAAGCTTTCTTT | CASSSGLLNTEAFF
few | TRBJ2-7 | NA | TRBV5-1 | TGCGCCAGCAGCTTGGGGACAGAACGCTACGAGCAGTACTTC | CASSLGTERYEQYF
NA | TRBJ1-1 | TRBD1 | TRBV9 | TGTGCCAGCAGCACCCGACAGGGGGCGGGAGCTGAAGCTTTCTTT | CASSTRQGAGAEAFF
NA | TRBJ1-1 | NA | TRBV5-1 | TGCGCCAGCAGCTTGGGTTCAGTAAACACTGAAGCTTTCTTT | CASSLGSVNTEAFF
few | TRBJ1-2 | NA | TRBV4-1 | TGCGCCAGCAGCCTTTTGATCACTCATGGCTACACCTTC | CASSLLITHGYTF
NA | TRBJ1-5 | NA | TRBV27 | TGTGCCAGCAGTGCGGGACGCAATCAGCCCCAGCATTTT | CASSAGRNQPQHF
NA | TRBJ2-2 | NA | TRBV10-1 | TGCGCCAGTCGCGGCGGGAACACCGGGGAGCTGTTTTTT | CASRGGNTGELFF
few | TRBJ2-2 | NA | TRBV9 | TGTGCCAGCAGCGTAGGGGGAAGTAGCGGAAGAACCGGGGAGCTGTTTTTT | CASSVGGSSGRTGELFF
NA | TRBJ2-2 | NA | TRBV5-1 | TGCGCCAGCAGCTTGGGGGGGACAAAAACCGGGGAGCTGTTTTTT | CASSLGGTKTGELFF
once | TRBJ1-5 | NA | TRBV6-6 | TGTGCCAGCAGTAGGAAGGCCGACTATCAGCCCCAGCATTTT | CASSRKADYQPQHF
NA | TRBJ2-1 | NA | TRBV12-3/TRBV12-4 | TGTGCCAGCAGTGAGCGATATGAGCAGTTCTTC | CASSERYEQFF
few | TRBJ2-3 | TRBD1 | TRBV10-3 | TGTGCCATCAGCGGGAACAGGGGGAGCGGCACAGATACGCAGTATTTT | CAISGNRGSGTDTQYF
NA | TRBJ1-2 | NA | TRBV2 | TGTGCCAGCAGGCCCGGACAGAGCGGCTACACCTTC | CASRPGQSGYTF
NA | TRBJ2-7 | NA | TRBV7-3 | TGTGCCAGCAGCTTGGGGCCTTCCTACGAGCAGTACTTC | CASSLGPSYEQYF
NA | TRBJ2-4 | TRBD2 | TRBV5-1 | TGCGCCAGCAGCTTGGAAAGAAGAAGCGGGAGCGACTTAGCCAAAAACATTCAGTACTTC | CASSLERRSGSDLAKNIQYF
NA | TRBJ2-5 | NA | TRBV18 | TGTGCCAGCTCACCAGGGACTCCCGGAGAGACCCAGTACTTC | CASSPGTPGETQYF
NA | TRBJ2-7 | NA | TRBV7-2 | TGTGCCAGCACGTGGGCAGTCGGGGGAGGTTACGAGCAGTACTTC | CASTWAVGGGYEQYF
NA | TRBJ1-4 | NA | TRBV6-5 | TGTGCCAGCAGGATGGGAGCTGCAACTAATGAAAAACTGTTTTTT | CASRMGAATNEKLFF
NA | TRBJ2-5 | NA | TRBV7-3 | TGTGCCAGCAGCTTTGGAGGGAGTGGGGAGACCCAGTACTTC | CASSFGGSGETQYF
NA | TRBJ2-2 | NA | TRBV5-6 | TGTGCCAGCAGCGAGGGATACACCGGGGAGCTGTTTTTT | CASSEGYTGELFF
NA | TRBJ1-5 | TRBD1 | TRBV6-5 | TGTGCCAGCAGCCGATCAGGGGGGACTCAGCCCCAGCATTTT | CASSRSGGTQPQHF
once | TRBJ2-1 | NA | TRBV5-1 | TGCGCCAGCAGCGTAGGGACTGGCAATGAGCAGTTCTTC | CASSVGTGNEQFF
NA | TRBJ2-1 | TRBD2 | TRBV4-1 | TGCGCCAGCGCACGACTAGCGGGGAACAATGAGCAGTTCTTC | CASARLAGNNEQFF
few | TRBJ2-3 | NA | TRBV11-1 | TGTGCCAGCAGCCAGAACACAGATACGCAGTATTTT | CASSQNTDTQYF
NA | TRBJ1-5 | NA | TRBV2 | TGTGCCACCCACCAGGGTAGCAATCAGCCCCAGCATTTT | CATHQGSNQPQHF
NA | TRBJ1-1 | TRBD1 | TRBV18 | TGTGCCAGCTCAGAACAGGGGTCGGGGACTGAAGCTTTCTTT | CASSEQGSGTEAFF